The present T cell receptor (beta chain) was sequenced within a study of blood T cell repertoires in COVID-19. Recovered Cohort 3 donors showed two negative PCRs, clearance, or symptom resolution. TCRdb's table, derived via immunoSEQ multiplex PCR, lists solely in-frame clones and lacks some. The table has 180,000 or so clones, about four fifths seen once. Trimming took off 2 bases at V and 2 bases at J, with 7 bases between the two ends. The CDR3 contains 14 residues. CDR1 MNHEY and CDR2 SVGAGI come from the germline V gene. The clonotype was recovered from a man aged 45-65 years who had recovered from COVID-19. The chain carries TRBV6-5 and TRBJ1-5; D perhaps matches TRBD1 (5 bases). The sequencing sample was made of PBMCs or T cells enriched from blood (not recorded which). Here the CDR3 DNA reads TGTGCCAGCAGTTACGGAGGGGGCAATCAGCCCCAGCATTTT. Encoded protein: CASSYGGGNQPQHF.